This T cell receptor (beta chain) was retrieved from a study of blood T cells in healthy people across ages. A second PCR of 7 to 11 cycles used a sample-barcoded 5' primer and a J-beta primer mix. MiXCR was run by TCRdb on the 5' RACE reads, yielding one entry per CDR3 protein. There are 850,000 or so distinct CDR3 sequences in the sample; about 28% occur only once, and approximately 15% lies in the top ten. The sample holds many counts of this clonotype. The CDR3 runs 16 residues. Per germline, CDR1 SGHRS and CDR2 YFSETQ. The V end was cut by 0 bases, the J end by 4 bases, with 17 bases between. This chain joins TRBV5-1 and TRBJ2-7; the D gene is possibly TRBD2 (6 bases). The sequence was collected from a woman at least 80 years old in good health. The source material was blood. CDR3 coding DNA: TGCGCCAGCAGCTTGGCTGGTGGGGGGTCAGCATACGAGCAGTACTTC. Encoded protein: CASSLAGGGSAYEQYF.